These T cell receptor beta chains were read from a single sample in a study of response to subunit inactivated influenza vaccine. TCRdb reanalysed the RT-PCR reads using MiXCR and keeps one entry per CDR3 protein. The profile shows 550,000 to 800,000 distinct CDR3 sequences, approximately 14% of them singletons. The material was PBMCs from blood, obtained 11 to 12 days after vaccination. The receptor source for this set is a man aged 50 to 60 who received an inactivated influenza vaccine. CDR3s include the opening cysteine and the closing phenylalanine or tryptophan. The D gene is left open where the match is weak. Clone size appears in some rows only: once, few, many, or a class for an expanded clone.

TRBJ2-5,TRBV6-5,.,TRBD2,CASSYSVAGVGETQYF,TGTGCCAGCAGTTACTCGGTAGCGGGAGTGGGAGAGACCCAGTACTTC
TRBJ2-3,TRBV24-1,few,TRBD2,CATSDPGLAENSDTQYF,TGTGCCACCAGTGACCCTGGACTAGCGGAGAACTCAGATACGCAGTATTTT
TRBJ1-2,TRBV15,.,.,CATSRAEFNYGYTF,TGTGCCACCAGCAGGGCCGAATTTAACTATGGCTACACCTTC
TRBJ2-1,TRBV27,few,TRBD2,CASSLSPSGSNNEQFF,TGTGCCAGCAGTTTATCGCCGAGCGGGAGTAACAATGAGCAGTTCTTC
TRBJ1-6,TRBV6-1,few,.,CASTHEGDNSPLHF,TGTGCCAGCACCCACGAGGGAGACAATTCACCCCTCCACTTT
TRBJ1-5,TRBV10-2,.,.,CASSEFGGQGGQPQHF,TGCGCCAGCAGTGAGTTCGGCGGCCAGGGTGGTCAGCCCCAGCATTTT
TRBJ1-2,TRBV4-2,few,.,CASTRDGYGYTF,TGTGCCAGCACCCGGGACGGCTATGGCTACACCTTC
TRBJ2-5,TRBV3-1,few,.,CASSQELRAGKETQYF,TGTGCCAGCAGCCAAGAACTAAGGGCAGGGAAGGAGACCCAGTACTTC
TRBJ1-4,TRBV6-1,few,TRBD1,CASRVTGDEKLFF,TGTGCCAGCAGAGTGACAGGGGATGAAAAACTGTTTTTT
TRBJ2-7,TRBV5-5,.,TRBD1,CASSAYRGGEQYF,TGTGCCAGCAGCGCCTACAGGGGTGGCGAGCAGTACTTC
TRBJ2-7,TRBV11-3,.,.,CASSLGGSGAYEQYF,TGTGCCAGCAGCTTAGGTGGTAGCGGAGCCTACGAGCAGTACTTC
TRBJ2-3,TRBV6-1,few,.,CASSPLGQSTDTQYF,TGTGCCAGCAGTCCCCTCGGACAGAGCACAGATACGCAGTATTTT
TRBJ1-3,TRBV4-3,.,.,CASSQDYDRRNTIYF,TGCGCCAGCAGCCAAGATTATGACAGAAGAAACACCATATATTTT
TRBJ2-4,TRBV27,.,TRBD2,CASSSGLAGVLAKNIQYF,TGTGCCAGCAGTTCGGGACTAGCGGGGGTCCTAGCCAAAAACATTCAGTACTTC
TRBJ2-2,TRBV12-5,.,TRBD2,CASGLVLSGRSGELFF,TGTGCTAGTGGTTTGGTCCTTAGCGGGAGGTCCGGGGAGCTGTTTTTT
TRBJ2-3,TRBV4-3,.,TRBD2,CASSHIAGDPQYF,TGCGCCAGCAGCCACATCGCGGGGGATCCTCAGTATTTT
TRBJ2-7,TRBV28,.,.,CASSYSRQGGGSYEQYF,TGTGCCAGCAGTTACTCCAGACAGGGAGGTGGGTCCTACGAGCAGTACTTC
TRBJ2-3,TRBV29-1,.,TRBD2,CSVETGQGLAGVSDTQYF,TGCAGCGTTGAAACAGGACAGGGCCTAGCGGGAGTGTCAGATACGCAGTATTTT
TRBJ2-3,TRBV20-1,few,.,CSARDYGGRGTDTQYF,TGCAGTGCTAGAGATTATGGCGGTAGGGGCACAGATACGCAGTATTTT
TRBJ2-5,TRBV29-1,.,.,CSGGTVQETQYF,TGCAGCGGCGGGACTGTACAAGAGACCCAGTACTTC
TRBJ1-5,TRBV15,.,.,CATSREGNNQPQHF,TGTGCCACCAGCAGAGAGGGAAACAATCAGCCCCAGCATTTT
TRBJ1-5,TRBV5-6,.,TRBD1,CASSASGQGNQPQHF,TGTGCCAGCAGCGCGTCGGGACAGGGCAATCAGCCCCAGCATTTT
TRBJ2-2,TRBV7-9,.,.,CASPRFANTGELFF,TGTGCCAGTCCCAGATTCGCGAACACCGGGGAGCTGTTTTTT
TRBJ1-5,TRBV6-2/TRBV6-3,many,TRBD1,CASSYGQGNQPQHF,TGTGCCAGCAGTTACGGACAGGGGAATCAGCCCCAGCATTTT
TRBJ2-6,TRBV6-5,few,.,CASSYSKRGPSGANVLTF,TGTGCCAGCAGTTACTCGAAACGCGGCCCCTCTGGGGCCAACGTCCTGACTTTC
TRBJ2-7,TRBV5-1,many,TRBD2,CASSLVSSGSYEQYF,TGCGCCAGCAGCTTGGTGTCTAGCGGGAGTTACGAGCAGTACTTC
TRBJ2-5,TRBV7-2,.,TRBD2,CASHPSGSQTQYF,TGTGCCAGCCACCCTAGCGGGAGTCAGACCCAGTACTTC
TRBJ2-5,TRBV4-2,few,.,CASSQRISRGQETQYF,TGTGCCAGCAGCCAAAGGATTAGCCGGGGGCAAGAGACCCAGTACTTC
TRBJ1-5,TRBV20-1,few,TRBD1,CSAIEDRGNQPQHF,TGCAGTGCTATAGAGGACAGGGGAAATCAGCCCCAGCATTTT
TRBJ2-1,TRBV12-3/TRBV12-4,few,TRBD2,CASSLAGGQYYNEQFF,TGTGCCAGCAGCTTAGCGGGGGGCCAGTACTACAATGAGCAGTTCTTC
TRBJ2-7,TRBV28,few,.,CASSLYSGNYEQYF,TGTGCCAGCAGTTTATATTCAGGGAACTACGAGCAGTACTTC
TRBJ2-3,TRBV7-9,.,.,CASSPSRGLTDTQYF,TGTGCCAGCAGCCCAAGCCGGGGGCTCACAGATACGCAGTATTTT
TRBJ2-7,TRBV3-1,few,TRBD2,CASSQGGLAGFYEQYF,TGTGCCAGCAGCCAAGGGGGATTAGCGGGGTTCTACGAGCAGTACTTC
TRBJ2-2,TRBV28,.,.,CASRKRTVNTGELFF,TGTGCCAGCAGAAAAAGGACAGTAAACACCGGGGAGCTGTTTTTT
TRBJ2-5,TRBV15,.,TRBD1,CATSRAQGAMETQYF,TGTGCCACCAGCAGAGCCCAGGGGGCTATGGAGACCCAGTACTTC
TRBJ2-7,TRBV4-3,.,.,CASSQGRGGAEQYF,TGCGCCAGCAGCCAAGGGCGAGGCGGGGCCGAGCAGTACTTC
TRBJ2-6,TRBV4-1,.,.,CASSLRVGYSLRGANVLTF,TGCGCCAGCAGCCTGAGGGTCGGCTACTCTCTTAGGGGGGCCAACGTCCTGACTTTC
TRBJ1-1,TRBV28,.,TRBD1,CASSHGTGRTEAFF,TGTGCCAGCAGTCATGGGACAGGGCGGACTGAAGCTTTCTTT
TRBJ2-5,TRBV6-1,.,TRBD1,CARDLPGQTGCQETQYF,TGTGCCAGAGATCTCCCGGGACAGACGGGTTGTCAAGAGACCCAGTACTTC
TRBJ1-3,TRBV10-3,few,.,CAISDSPRNTIYF,TGTGCCATCAGTGACTCCCCTAGGAACACCATATATTTT
TRBJ2-5,TRBV12-3/TRBV12-4,few,.,CASSLIQGETQYF,TGTGCCAGCAGTTTAATTCAGGGAGAGACCCAGTACTTC
TRBJ1-1,TRBV29-1,many,.,CSVDGLAAVTEAFF,TGCAGCGTTGACGGACTGGCGGCGGTCACTGAAGCTTTCTTT
TRBJ2-7,TRBV6-2/TRBV6-3,few,.,CASSYRDNYEQYF,TGTGCCAGCAGTTACCGGGACAACTACGAGCAGTACTTC
TRBJ1-5,TRBV19,.,.,CASSIGGWQPQHF,TGTGCCAGTAGTATAGGGGGGTGGCAGCCCCAGCATTTT
TRBJ1-4,TRBV5-4,.,TRBD1,CASSLAGDRVEKLFF,TGTGCCAGCAGCTTGGCTGGGGACAGGGTCGAAAAACTGTTTTTT
TRBJ2-1,TRBV18,few,.,CASVQGSSYNEQFF,TGTGCCAGTGTACAAGGAAGCTCCTACAATGAGCAGTTCTTC
TRBJ1-2,TRBV3-1,.,.,CASSPGQSIYGYTF,TGTGCCAGCAGCCCTGGACAGTCGATCTATGGCTACACCTTC
TRBJ2-4,TRBV4-3,many,.,CASSQDQGVKNIQYF,TGCGCCAGCAGCCAAGATCAGGGAGTCAAAAACATTCAGTACTTC
TRBJ1-3,TRBV28,few,.,CASSFYLGGGWAIYF,TGTGCCAGCAGTTTTTACCTGGGCGGGGGCTGGGCCATATATTTT
TRBJ2-1,TRBV7-9,few,TRBD1,CASSALRDRGQVGEQFF,TGTGCCAGCAGCGCACTCCGGGACAGGGGGCAAGTCGGTGAGCAGTTCTTC
TRBJ2-7,TRBV12-3/TRBV12-4,.,.,CASSLVGVLGRDF,TGTGCCAGCAGTTTAGTTGGGGTGTTGGGCAGGGACTTC
TRBJ2-4,TRBV7-2,many,.,CASSLDRKNIQYF,TGTGCCAGCAGCTTAGACAGGAAAAACATTCAGTACTTC
TRBJ2-7,TRBV3-1,few,.,CASSPGTNTAYEQYF,TGTGCCAGCAGCCCCGGGACAAATACCGCGTACGAGCAGTACTTC
TRBJ2-5,TRBV6-2/TRBV6-3,few,TRBD1,CASSFRQGGGTQYF,TGTGCCAGCAGTTTCAGACAGGGTGGTGGGACCCAGTACTTC
TRBJ2-6,TRBV5-6,few,.,CASRSGFSGANVLTF,TGTGCCAGCAGGTCGGGGTTCTCTGGGGCCAACGTCCTGACTTTC
TRBJ2-2,TRBV2,.,TRBD1,CASSGPTGANTGELFF,TGTGCCAGCAGTGGACCGACAGGGGCGAACACCGGGGAGCTGTTTTTT
TRBJ2-7,TRBV28,.,.,CASNPGGAFSSYEQYF,TGTGCCAGCAATCCAGGGGGGGCTTTCAGCTCCTACGAGCAGTACTTC
TRBJ2-6,TRBV5-1,few,.,CASSLALGEHVLTF,TGCGCCAGCAGCTTGGCCTTGGGGGAGCACGTCCTGACTTTC
TRBJ1-2,TRBV3-1,.,TRBD1,CASSRQGVNYGYTF,TGTGCCAGCAGCCGACAGGGCGTTAACTATGGCTACACCTTC
TRBJ1-5,TRBV4-2,.,.,CASSQERNVNQPQHF,TGTGCCAGCAGCCAAGAAAGAAACGTGAATCAGCCCCAGCATTTT